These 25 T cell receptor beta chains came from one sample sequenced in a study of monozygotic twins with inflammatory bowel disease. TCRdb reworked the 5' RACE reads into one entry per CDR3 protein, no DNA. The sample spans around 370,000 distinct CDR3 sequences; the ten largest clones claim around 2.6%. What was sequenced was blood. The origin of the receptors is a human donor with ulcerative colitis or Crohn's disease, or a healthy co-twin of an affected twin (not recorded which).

The CDR3 sequence is CASSLPPTGELFF. The gene calls are TRBV11-3 and TRBJ2-2; the D gene TCRdb calls, TRBD1, cannot be checked with no DNA. Germline CDR1 is SGHNT and CDR2 is YENEEA. The CDR3 extends over 13 amino acids.

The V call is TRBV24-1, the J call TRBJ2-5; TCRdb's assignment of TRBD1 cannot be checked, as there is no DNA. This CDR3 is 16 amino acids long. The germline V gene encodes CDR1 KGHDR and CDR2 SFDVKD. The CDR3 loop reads CATSDPDPGGQETQYF.

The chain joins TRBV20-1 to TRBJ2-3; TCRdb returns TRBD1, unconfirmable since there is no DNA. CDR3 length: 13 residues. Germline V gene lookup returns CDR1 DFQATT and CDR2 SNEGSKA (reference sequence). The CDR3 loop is CSAGRQGTDTQYF.

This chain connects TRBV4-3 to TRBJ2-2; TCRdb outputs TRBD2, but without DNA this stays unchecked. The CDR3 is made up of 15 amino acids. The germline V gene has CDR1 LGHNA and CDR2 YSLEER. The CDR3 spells CASSQGTASTGELFF.

CDR3 sequence: CASSHVGGAYEQYF. V is TRBV7-2 and J is TRBJ2-7; TCRdb designates TRBD2, a call that cannot be tested without DNA. The germline CDR1 and CDR2 sequences are SGHTA and FQGNSA. The CDR3 has 14 residues. Complete variable domain (other parts from reference TRBV7-2 and TRBJ2-7): GAGVSQSPSNKVTEKGKDVELRCDPISGHTALYWYRQSLGQGLEFLIYFQGNSAPDKSGLPSDRFSAERTGGSVSTLTIQRTQQEDSAVYLCASSHVGGAYEQYFGPGTRLTVT.

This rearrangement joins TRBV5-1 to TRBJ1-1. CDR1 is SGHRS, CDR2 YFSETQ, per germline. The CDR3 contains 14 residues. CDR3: CASSLAQEGTEAFF.

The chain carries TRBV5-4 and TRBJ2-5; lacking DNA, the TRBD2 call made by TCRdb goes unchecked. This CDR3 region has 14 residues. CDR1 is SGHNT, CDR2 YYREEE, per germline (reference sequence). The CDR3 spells CASSLTSGGGTQYF.

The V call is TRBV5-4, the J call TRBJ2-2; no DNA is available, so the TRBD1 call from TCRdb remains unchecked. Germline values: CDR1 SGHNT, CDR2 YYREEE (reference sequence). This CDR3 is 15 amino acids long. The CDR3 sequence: CASSLRGADTWELFF.

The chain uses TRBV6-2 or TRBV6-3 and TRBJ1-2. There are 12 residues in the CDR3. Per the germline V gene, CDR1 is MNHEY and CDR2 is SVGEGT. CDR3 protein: CASTTGSYGYTF.

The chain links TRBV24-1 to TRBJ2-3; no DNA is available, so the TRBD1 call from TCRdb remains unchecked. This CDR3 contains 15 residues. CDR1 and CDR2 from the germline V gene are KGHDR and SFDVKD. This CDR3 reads CATSDRQGGADTQYF.

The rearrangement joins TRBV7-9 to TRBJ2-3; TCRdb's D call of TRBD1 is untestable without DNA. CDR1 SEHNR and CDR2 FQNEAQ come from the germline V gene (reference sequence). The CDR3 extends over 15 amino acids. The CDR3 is CASSSRQVLTDTQYF.

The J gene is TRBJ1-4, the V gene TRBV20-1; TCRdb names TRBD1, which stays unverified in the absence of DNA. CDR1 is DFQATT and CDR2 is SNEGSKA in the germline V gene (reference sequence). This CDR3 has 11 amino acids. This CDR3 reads CSARPLRGLFF.

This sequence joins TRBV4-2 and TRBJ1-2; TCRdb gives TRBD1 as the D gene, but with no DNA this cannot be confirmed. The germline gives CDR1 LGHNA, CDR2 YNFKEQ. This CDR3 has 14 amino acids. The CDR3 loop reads CASSQEGGNDGYTF.

The CDR3: CASSFTLNTEAFF. The chain links TRBV7-9 to TRBJ1-1. Germline V gene data show CDR1 as SEHNR and CDR2 as FQNEAQ (reference sequence). CDR3 length: 13 residues.

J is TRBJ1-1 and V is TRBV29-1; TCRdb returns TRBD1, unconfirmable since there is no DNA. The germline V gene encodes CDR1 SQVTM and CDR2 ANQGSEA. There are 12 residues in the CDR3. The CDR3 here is CSVSDRVAEAFF.

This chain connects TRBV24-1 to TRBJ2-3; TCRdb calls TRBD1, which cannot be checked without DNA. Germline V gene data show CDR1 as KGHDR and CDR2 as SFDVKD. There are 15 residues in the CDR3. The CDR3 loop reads CATSDPATGANTQYF.

The CDR3 protein is CASSGLAGAYTDTQYF. The rearrangement links TRBV7-9 to TRBJ2-3; absent DNA, TCRdb's TRBD2 call cannot be checked. Germline CDR1 reads SEHNR; CDR2 reads FQNEAQ (reference sequence). The CDR3 covers 16 residues.

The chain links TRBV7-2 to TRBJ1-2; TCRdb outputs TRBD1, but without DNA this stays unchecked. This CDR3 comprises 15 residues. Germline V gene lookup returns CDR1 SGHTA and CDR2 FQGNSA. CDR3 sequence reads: CASSSSRGHIRGYTF.

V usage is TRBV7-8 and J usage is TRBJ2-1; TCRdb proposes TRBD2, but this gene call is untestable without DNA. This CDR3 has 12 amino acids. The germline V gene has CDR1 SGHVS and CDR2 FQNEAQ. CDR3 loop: CASSLGRDEQFF.

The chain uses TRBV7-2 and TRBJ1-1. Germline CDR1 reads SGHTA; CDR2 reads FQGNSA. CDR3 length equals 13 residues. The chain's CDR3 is CASSSTLNTEAFF.

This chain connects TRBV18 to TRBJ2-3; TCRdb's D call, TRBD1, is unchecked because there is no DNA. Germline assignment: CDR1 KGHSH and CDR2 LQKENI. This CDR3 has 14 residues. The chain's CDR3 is CASAYGRSTDTQYF.

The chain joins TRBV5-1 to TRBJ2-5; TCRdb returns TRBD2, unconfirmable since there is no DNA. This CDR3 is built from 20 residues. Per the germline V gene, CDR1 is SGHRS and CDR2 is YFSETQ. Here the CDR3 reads CASSLIPPGTSGGHQETQYF. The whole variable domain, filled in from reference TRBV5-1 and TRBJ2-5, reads KAGVTQTPRYLIKTRGQQVTLSCSPISGHRSVSWYQQTPGQGLQFLFEYFSETQRNKGNFPGRFSGRQFSNSRSEMNVSTLELGDSALYLCASSLIPPGTSGGHQETQYFGPGTRLLVL.

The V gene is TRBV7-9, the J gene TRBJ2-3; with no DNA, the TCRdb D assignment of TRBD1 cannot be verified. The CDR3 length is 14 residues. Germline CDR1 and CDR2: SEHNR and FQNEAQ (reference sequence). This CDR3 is CASSLGDPTDTQYF.

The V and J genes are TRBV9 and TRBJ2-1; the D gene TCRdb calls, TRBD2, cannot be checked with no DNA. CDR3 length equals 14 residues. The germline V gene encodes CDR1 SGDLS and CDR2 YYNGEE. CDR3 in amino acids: CASSVRAGYNEQFF.

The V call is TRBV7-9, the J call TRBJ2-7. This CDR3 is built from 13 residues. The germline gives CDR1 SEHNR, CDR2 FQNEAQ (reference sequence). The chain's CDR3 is CASSLDSVYEQYF. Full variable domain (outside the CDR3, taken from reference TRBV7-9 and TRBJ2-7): DTGVSQNPRHKITKRGQNVTFRCDPISEHNRLYWYRQTLGQGPEFLTYFQNEAQLEKSRLLSDRFSAERPKGSFSTLEIQRTEQGDSAMYLCASSLDSVYEQYFGPGTRLTVT.